This entry lists 18 T cell receptor beta chains sequenced from one sample in a study of shared T cell receptors in the human thymus. The data were produced by immunoSEQ multiplex PCR, yet TCRdb's version contains in-frame clones alone and is incomplete. The table includes more than 550,000 clones, 70% to 90% detected once. The same data also went into a second study, on human thymus T cells.

Input material: thymocytes. The source of these receptors is a girl less than two years old with a congenital heart defect.

V gene TRBV7-9 combines with J gene TRBJ2-7; D may be TRBD2 (6 bases). Germline assignment: CDR1 SEHNR and CDR2 FQNEAQ (reference sequence). V was trimmed by 5 bases and J by 0 bases, leaving 14 bases between them. The CDR3 has 15 residues. Here the CDR3 DNA reads TGTGCCAGCAGCCCCGGGGGTCTCGTCTCCTACGAGCAGTACTTC. It yields the protein CASSPGGLVSYEQYF.

The rearrangement joins TRBV7-9 to TRBJ1-1; D remains unclear. Trimming stripped 2 bases from V and 1 base from J, with 5 bases between. The CDR3 covers 13 residues. Germline V gene lookup returns CDR1 SEHNR and CDR2 FQNEAQ (reference sequence). CDR3 sequence: CASSLYTNTEAFF. The CDR3 DNA reads as TGTGCCAGCAGCTTATACACGAACACTGAAGCTTTCTTT.

This chain links TRBV4-1 with TRBJ2-7, with 8 nucleotides matching TRBD1. Germline trimming cut 4 bases from V and 6 bases from J; bases unmatched to any gene: 11. Germline V lookup: CDR1 MGHRA, CDR2 YSYEKL. This CDR3 is built from 15 residues. The CDR3 spells CASSRESRGQGEQYF. CDR3 DNA sequence: TGCGCCAGCAGCCGAGAGAGCAGGGGGCAAGGCGAGCAGTACTTC.

V gene TRBV28 combines with J gene TRBJ2-7; the D gene is possibly TRBD2 (6 bases). Deletions cut 6 bases from V and 0 bases from J, with 36 bases between. The CDR3 has 22 residues. Germline values: CDR1 MDHEN, CDR2 SYDVKM. The DNA for the CDR3 is TGTGCCAGCAGCCAAAAGAGGGACTGTCGACGAAATTCTCAAAAACTCTCCTACGAGCAGTACTTC. Amino acid sequence: CASSQKRDCRRNSQKLSYEQYF.

V and J are TRBV11-2 and TRBJ2-7; D is undetermined. Germline CDR1 and CDR2: SGHAT and FQNNGV. Trimming removed 1 base at V and 6 bases at J, with 13 bases between. The CDR3 contains 14 residues. The CDR3, as DNA: TGTGCCAGCAGCTTAGGCGGTCTTCTCCCCGAGCAGTACTTC. Encoded protein: CASSLGGLLPEQYF.

V is TRBV28 and J is TRBJ1-5; tentative D call: TRBD1 (5 bases). Trimming stripped 3 bases from V and 4 bases from J, with 16 bases between. The germline V gene encodes CDR1 MDHEN and CDR2 SYDVKM. This CDR3 region has 16 residues. The CDR3 protein is CASSFLGGVLNQPQHF. The DNA of the CDR3 is TGTGCCAGCAGTTTCCTGGGGGGGGTTTTGAATCAGCCCCAGCATTTT.

This clone was found once. This chain uses TRBV5-5 with TRBJ1-5, with D possibly being TRBD1 (5 bases). V lost 2 bases and J lost 0, with 9 bases in between. This CDR3 contains 15 residues. The germline CDR1 and CDR2 sequences are SGHKS and YYEKEE (reference sequence). In nucleotides, the CDR3 is TGTGCCAGCAGCTTTCGGGGGGATAGCAATCAGCCCCAGCATTTT. Translating gives CASSFRGDSNQPQHF.

V usage is TRBV19 and J usage is TRBJ1-2; D gene uncertain. Trimming pared 5 bases from V and 2 bases from J, leaving 15 bases between. CDR3 size: 15 residues. Germline CDR1 is LNHDA and CDR2 is SQIVND (reference sequence). The DNA of the CDR3 is TGTGCCAGTAGTGAGTGGAGGACTTCAAACTATGGCTACACCTTC. Protein sequence: CASSEWRTSNYGYTF.

This chain joins TRBV30 and TRBJ1-4; D might be TRBD1 (5 bases). The CDR3 totals 20 residues. With 2 bases removed from V and 0 bases from J, the gap between germline ends came to 25 bases. Germline CDR1 is GTSNPN and CDR2 is SVGIG (reference sequence). The CDR3 reads CAWSPHHQQDRFATNEKLFF. In DNA form, the CDR3 reads TGTGCCTGGAGTCCACATCACCAACAGGATAGATTCGCAACTAATGAAAAACTGTTTTTT.

In its sample, this clone was seen a few times. The V and J genes are TRBV6-5 and TRBJ2-1, with D perhaps matching TRBD2 (7 bases). The CDR3 spans 13 residues. V gave up 4 bases and J gave up 9 bases, with 13 bases separating them. In germline, CDR1 is MNHEY, CDR2 SVGAGI. The CDR3 reads CASSCSGEGEQFF. The CDR3 nucleotides are TGTGCCAGCAGTTGTTCAGGGGAGGGTGAGCAGTTCTTC.

V gene TRBV5-1 combines with J gene TRBJ1-1; 9 nucleotides line up with TRBD1. Germline CDR1 reads SGHRS; CDR2 reads YFSETQ. V trimming: 0 bases; J trimming: 3 bases; junction bases outside the gene matches: 3. The CDR3 spans 15 residues. The DNA of the CDR3 is TGCGCCAGCAGCTTGGCCTGGGACAGGGACACTGAAGCTTTCTTT. Protein: CASSLAWDRDTEAFF.

This clone was counted between two and nine times. The chain couples TRBV5-1 to TRBJ1-2, with 8 bases identical to TRBD1. CDR1 and CDR2 from the germline V gene are SGHRS and YFSETQ. Trimming removed 3 bases from V and 6 bases from J; junction bases left unmatched: 7. This CDR3 spans 14 amino acids. CDR3 region: CASSWTLTGDGYTF. CDR3 bases: TGCGCCAGCAGCTGGACCTTGACAGGGGATGGCTACACCTTC.

Here the CDR3 DNA reads TGTGCCAGTAGTATAGATCGAGGAACTAGCGGGGGGAAAGAGACCCAGTACTTC. Its protein product is CASSIDRGTSGGKETQYF. The chain is built from TRBV19 and TRBJ2-5, with 12 bases matching TRBD2. This CDR3 region has 18 residues. Germline assignment: CDR1 LNHDA and CDR2 SQIVND (reference sequence). The ends lost 0 bases at V and 3 bases at J; junction bases unmatched: 8.

The V gene is TRBV27, the J gene TRBJ2-5; 8 nucleotides line up with TRBD1. Per the germline V gene, CDR1 is MNHEY and CDR2 is SMNVEV (reference sequence). The CDR3 is made up of 13 amino acids. Unmatched junction bases numbered 6, after V lost 6 bases and J lost 6 bases. CDR3 DNA sequence: TGTGCCAGCAGCTCAGGGGGCAGGCAGACCCAGTACTTC. Translating it yields CASSSGGRQTQYF.

This rearrangement joins TRBV7-2 to TRBJ1-4; possibly TRBD1 for D (5 bases). In germline, CDR1 is SGHTA, CDR2 FQGNSA. The CDR3 has 15 residues. V was cut by 1 base and J by 7 bases, with 13 bases left in between. The CDR3 is CASSLGYRLLEKLFF. In nucleotides, the CDR3 is TGTGCCAGCAGCTTAGGGTACAGGTTACTTGAAAAACTGTTTTTT.

The chain combines TRBV28 with TRBJ1-5; D unresolved. Germline CDR1 reads MDHEN; CDR2 reads SYDVKM. This CDR3 has 15 residues. V was pared by 6 bases and J by 3 bases, with 15 bases between. This CDR3 is CASRTYGRHNQPQHF. The CDR3 DNA reads as TGTGCCAGCAGGACGTACGGGAGGCACAATCAGCCCCAGCATTTT.

This chain uses TRBV7-9 with TRBJ2-5, with 12 bases that match TRBD2. From germline, CDR1 is SEHNR and CDR2 FQNEAQ (reference sequence). The CDR3 length is 16 residues. V lost 6 bases, J lost 2 bases, and 7 bases stayed unmatched. The CDR3 is CASRDSSGGGQETQYF. The CDR3 DNA follows: TGTGCCAGCAGGGATTCTAGCGGGGGGGGGCAAGAGACCCAGTACTTC.

This sequence joins TRBV4-1 and TRBJ1-2; D might be TRBD1 (5 bases). Germline V gives CDR1 MGHRA, CDR2 YSYEKL. CDR3 length equals 13 residues. V gave up 3 bases and J gave up 5 bases, with 10 bases separating them. The CDR3 is CASSQLQGYGYTF. Here the CDR3 DNA reads TGCGCCAGCAGCCAGTTGCAGGGATATGGCTACACCTTC.